The rows below give T cell receptor beta chains drawn from one sample of a study of human T cells and chemical hapten exposure. Each CDR3 protein is one row after TCRdb ran MiXCR on the RACE reads. Counted here are about 110,000 distinct CDR3 sequences, approximately 8.8% occurring once; the ten biggest clones make up over 3%. Here the sequenced sample was whole blood, taken in connection with sensitization to the hapten diphenylcyclopropenone (DPC). The receptors were sampled from a woman aged 40-49 years with alopecia areata. Some clones in this sample may be carry-over from other donors' samples. Each CDR3 is given with its conserved first and last residue. The order of the fields is V gene, J gene, D gene, clone size, CDR3 DNA, CDR3 protein. The D gene is left open where the match is weak. Part of the rows lack a size; the others show once, few, many or a class for expanded clones.

V gene: TRBV28
J gene: TRBJ2-7
D gene: .
clone size: .
CDR3 DNA: TGTGCCAGCAGTTTATCTCGGCAGCCATACGAGCAGTACTTC
CDR3 protein: CASSLSRQPYEQYF

V gene: TRBV7-2
J gene: TRBJ2-5
D gene: .
clone size: few
CDR3 DNA: TGTGCCAGCAGCGCGGACCAAGAGACCCAGTACTTC
CDR3 protein: CASSADQETQYF

V gene: TRBV7-2
J gene: TRBJ2-7
D gene: .
clone size: .
CDR3 DNA: TGTGCCAGCAGCTTAGTGTCGGGTAGGGCACCATACGAGCAGTACTTC
CDR3 protein: CASSLVSGRAPYEQYF

V gene: TRBV29-1
J gene: TRBJ2-7
D gene: .
clone size: few
CDR3 DNA: TGCAGCGTTGAAGAGTGGGGCAGCTCCTACGAGCAGTACTTC
CDR3 protein: CSVEEWGSSYEQYF

V gene: TRBV7-2
J gene: TRBJ2-4
D gene: .
clone size: few
CDR3 DNA: TGTGCCAGCAGCTTAGACGGAGCCAAAAACATTCAGTACTTC
CDR3 protein: CASSLDGAKNIQYF

V gene: TRBV5-1
J gene: TRBJ1-2
D gene: .
clone size: few
CDR3 DNA: TGCGCCAGCAGCCCCAGTATCGATGGCTACACCTTC
CDR3 protein: CASSPSIDGYTF

V gene: TRBV5-8
J gene: TRBJ1-5
D gene: .
clone size: many
CDR3 DNA: TGTGCCAGCAGCTTGGCCAGAGATAACTATCAGCCCCAGCATTTT
CDR3 protein: CASSLARDNYQPQHF

V gene: TRBV29-1
J gene: TRBJ2-1
D gene: .
clone size: many
CDR3 DNA: TGCAGCGTTGACTGGGGGAATGAGCAGTTCTTC
CDR3 protein: CSVDWGNEQFF

V gene: TRBV11-2
J gene: TRBJ2-2
D gene: TRBD1
clone size: many
CDR3 DNA: TGTGCCAGCAGGAGGCAGGGGGCAAGCACCGGGGAGCTGTTTTTT
CDR3 protein: CASRRQGASTGELFF

V gene: TRBV27
J gene: TRBJ2-7
D gene: TRBD1
clone size: .
CDR3 DNA: TGTGCCAGCAGAATGACAGGGGAAAGGGAGCAGTACTTC
CDR3 protein: CASRMTGEREQYF

V gene: TRBV7-9
J gene: TRBJ2-7
D gene: .
clone size: many
CDR3 DNA: TGTGCCAGCAGCTGGGGGTGGGGCAAGGGGCACGAGCAGTACTTC
CDR3 protein: CASSWGWGKGHEQYF

V gene: TRBV3-1
J gene: TRBJ2-7
D gene: .
clone size: .
CDR3 DNA: TGTGCCAGCAGCCAAGAAGGCGGGTTCGCGGGCGAGCAGTACTTC
CDR3 protein: CASSQEGGFAGEQYF

V gene: TRBV19
J gene: TRBJ2-2
D gene: .
clone size: .
CDR3 DNA: TGTGCCAGTAGTTCCGCCGCCGGGGAGCTGTTTTTT
CDR3 protein: CASSSAAGELFF